The source of this T cell receptor beta chain is a study of response to subunit inactivated influenza vaccine. In its sample, this clonotype was seen a few times. Its antigen is still unknown. Findings and limits, study-wide: Few new T cells, the authors suggested, are recruited by each seasonal influenza vaccination.

Germline V gene data show CDR1 as MNHEY and CDR2 as SVGEGT. This CDR3 has 16 amino acids. The V segment lost 6 bases and the J segment 2 bases; nucleotides outside the gene matches: 7. TCRdb itself ran the RT-PCR reads through MiXCR, one entry per CDR3 protein. Of fewer than 700,000 distinct CDR3 sequences in the sample, 10% to 15% are singletons; the top ten hold around 12%. Material: PBMCs from blood, obtained 45 days after vaccination. V usage is TRBV6-2 or TRBV6-3 and J usage is TRBJ2-1, with 10 positions matching TRBD1. The sequence was obtained from a man aged 50 to 60 who received an inactivated influenza vaccine. The CDR3 DNA is TGTGCCAGCAGCCCGAGACAGGGGGCGCCCTACAATGAGCAGTTCTTC. It yields the protein CASSPRQGAPYNEQFF.